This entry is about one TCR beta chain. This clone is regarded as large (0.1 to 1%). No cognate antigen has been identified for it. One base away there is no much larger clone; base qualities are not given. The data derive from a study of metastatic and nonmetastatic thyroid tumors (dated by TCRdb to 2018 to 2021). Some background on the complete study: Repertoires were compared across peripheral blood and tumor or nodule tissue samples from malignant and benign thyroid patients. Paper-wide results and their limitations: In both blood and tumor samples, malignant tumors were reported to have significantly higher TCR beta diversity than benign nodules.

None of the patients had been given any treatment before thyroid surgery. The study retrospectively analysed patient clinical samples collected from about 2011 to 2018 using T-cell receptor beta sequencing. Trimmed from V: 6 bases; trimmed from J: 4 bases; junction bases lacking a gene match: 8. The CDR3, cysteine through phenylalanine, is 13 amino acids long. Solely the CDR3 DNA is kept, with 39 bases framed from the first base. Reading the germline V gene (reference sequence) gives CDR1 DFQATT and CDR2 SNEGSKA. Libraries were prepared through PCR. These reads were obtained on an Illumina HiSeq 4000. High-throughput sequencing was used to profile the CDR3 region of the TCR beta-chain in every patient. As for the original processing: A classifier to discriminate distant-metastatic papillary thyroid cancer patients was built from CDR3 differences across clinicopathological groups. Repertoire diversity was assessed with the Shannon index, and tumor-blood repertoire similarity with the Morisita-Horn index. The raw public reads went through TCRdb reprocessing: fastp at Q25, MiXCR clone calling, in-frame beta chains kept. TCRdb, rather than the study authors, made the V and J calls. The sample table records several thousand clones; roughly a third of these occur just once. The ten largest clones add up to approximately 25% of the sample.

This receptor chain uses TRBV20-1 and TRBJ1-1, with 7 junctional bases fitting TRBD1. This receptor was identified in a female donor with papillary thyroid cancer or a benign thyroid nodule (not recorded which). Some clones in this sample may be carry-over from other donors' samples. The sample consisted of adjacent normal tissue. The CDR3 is CSALHEGATEAFF. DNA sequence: TGCAGTGCCCTGCACGAGGGGGCCACTGAAGCTTTCTTT.